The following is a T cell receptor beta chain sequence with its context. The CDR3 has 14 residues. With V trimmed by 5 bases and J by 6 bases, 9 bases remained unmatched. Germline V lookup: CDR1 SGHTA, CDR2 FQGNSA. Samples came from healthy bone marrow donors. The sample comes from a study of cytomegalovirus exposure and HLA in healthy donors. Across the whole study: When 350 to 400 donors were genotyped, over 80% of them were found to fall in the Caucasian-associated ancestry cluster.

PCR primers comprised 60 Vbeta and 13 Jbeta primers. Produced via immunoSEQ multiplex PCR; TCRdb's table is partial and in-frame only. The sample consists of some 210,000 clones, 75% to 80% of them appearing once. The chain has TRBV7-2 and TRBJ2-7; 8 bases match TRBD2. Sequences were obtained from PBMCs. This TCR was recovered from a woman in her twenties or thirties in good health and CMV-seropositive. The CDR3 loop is CASSGSGGPGEQYF. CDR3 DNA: TGTGCCAGCAGCGGATCGGGGGGGCCTGGCGAGCAGTACTTC. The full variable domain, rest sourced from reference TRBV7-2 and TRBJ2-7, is GAGVSQSPSNKVTEKGKDVELRCDPISGHTALYWYRQSLGQGLEFLIYFQGNSAPDKSGLPSDRFSAERTGGSVSTLTIQRTQQEDSAVYLCASSGSGGPGEQYFGPGTRLTVT.